In its sample, the clone carrying this TCR beta chain was seen once. Sequenced by immunoSEQ multiplex PCR; TCRdb stores in-frame clones only, minus some. The data hold about 120,000 clones, with 90% observed a single time. CDR1 and CDR2 from the germline V gene are PRHDT and FYEKMQ (reference sequence). The CDR3 has 17 residues. Trimming removed 0 bases at V and 2 bases at J, with 17 bases between. The data belong to a study of blood T cell repertoires in COVID-19. The chain combines TRBV13 with TRBJ2-7; D uncertain. Sequencing was performed on peripheral blood. The receptor's source is a woman aged 60-75 years with COVID-19, enrolled during active disease. The CDR3 coding sequence is TGTGCCAGCAGCTTAGGCCTTGCCCCAGGTTCCGCCTACGAGCAGTACTTC. It codes for CASSLGLAPGSAYEQYF.